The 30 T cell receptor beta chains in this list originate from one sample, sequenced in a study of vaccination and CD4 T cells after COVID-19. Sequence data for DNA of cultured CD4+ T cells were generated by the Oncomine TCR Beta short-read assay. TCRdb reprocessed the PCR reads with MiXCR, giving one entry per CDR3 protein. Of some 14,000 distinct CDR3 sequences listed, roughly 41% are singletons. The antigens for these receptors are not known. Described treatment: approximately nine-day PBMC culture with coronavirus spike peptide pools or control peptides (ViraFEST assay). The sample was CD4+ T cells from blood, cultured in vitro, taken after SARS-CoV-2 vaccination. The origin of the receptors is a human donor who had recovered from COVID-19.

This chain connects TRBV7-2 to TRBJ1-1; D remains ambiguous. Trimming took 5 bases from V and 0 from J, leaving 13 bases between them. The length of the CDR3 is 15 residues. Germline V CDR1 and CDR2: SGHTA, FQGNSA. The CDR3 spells CASSPGNRLNTEAFF. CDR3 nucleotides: TGTGCCAGCAGCCCAGGTAATCGGCTGAACACTGAAGCTTTCTTT. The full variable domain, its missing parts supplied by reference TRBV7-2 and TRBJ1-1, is GAGVSQSPSNKVTEKGKDVELRCDPISGHTALYWYRQSLGQGLEFLIYFQGNSAPDKSGLPSDRFSAERTGGSVSTLTIQRTQQEDSAVYLCASSPGNRLNTEAFFGQGTRLTVV.

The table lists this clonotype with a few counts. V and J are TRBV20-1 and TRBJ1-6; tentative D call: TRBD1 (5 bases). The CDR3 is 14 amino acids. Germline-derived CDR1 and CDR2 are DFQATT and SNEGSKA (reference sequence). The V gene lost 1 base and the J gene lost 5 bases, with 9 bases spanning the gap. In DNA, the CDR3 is TGCAGTGCTAGAGTAGGGGCGGATAATTCACCCCTCCACTTT. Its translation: CSARVGADNSPLHF.

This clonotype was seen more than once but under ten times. The CDR3 reads CASSLRLAGTGNTIYF. For the CDR3, the DNA is TGTGCCAGCAGCTTAAGGCTGGCGGGGACTGGAAACACCATATATTTT. V usage is TRBV7-9 and J usage is TRBJ1-3; D is ambiguous. Germline CDR1 reads SEHNR; CDR2 reads FQNEAQ (reference sequence). V shed 2 bases and J shed 2 bases, with 13 bases lying between them. The CDR3 totals 16 residues.

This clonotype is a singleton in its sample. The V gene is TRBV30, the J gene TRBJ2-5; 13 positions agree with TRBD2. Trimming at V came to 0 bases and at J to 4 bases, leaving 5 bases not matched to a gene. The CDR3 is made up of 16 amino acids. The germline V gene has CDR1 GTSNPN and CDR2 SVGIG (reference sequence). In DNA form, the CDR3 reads TGTGCCTGGAGTGTACTAGCGGGGGGGCCCGCAGAGACCCAGTACTTC. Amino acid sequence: CAWSVLAGGPAETQYF. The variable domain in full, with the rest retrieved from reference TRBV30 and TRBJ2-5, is SQTIHQWPATLVQPVGSPLSLECTVEGTSNPNLYWYRQAAGRGLQLLFYSVGIGQISSEVPQNLSASRPQDRQFILSSKKLLLSDSGFYLCAWSVLAGGPAETQYFGPGTRLLVL.

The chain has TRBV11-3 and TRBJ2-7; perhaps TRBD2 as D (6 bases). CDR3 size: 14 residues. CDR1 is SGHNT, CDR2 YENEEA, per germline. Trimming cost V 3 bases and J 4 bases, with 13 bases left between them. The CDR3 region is CASSFGGEAYEQYF. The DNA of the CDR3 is TGTGCCAGCAGCTTCGGCGGGGAAGCTTACGAGCAGTACTTC.

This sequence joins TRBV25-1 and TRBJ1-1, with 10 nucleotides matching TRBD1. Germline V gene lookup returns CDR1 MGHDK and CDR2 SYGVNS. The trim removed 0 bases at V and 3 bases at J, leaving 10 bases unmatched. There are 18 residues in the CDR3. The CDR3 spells CASSEYQGQGLRDTEAFF. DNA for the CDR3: TGTGCCAGCAGTGAATACCAGGGACAGGGGCTTCGGGACACTGAAGCTTTCTTT.

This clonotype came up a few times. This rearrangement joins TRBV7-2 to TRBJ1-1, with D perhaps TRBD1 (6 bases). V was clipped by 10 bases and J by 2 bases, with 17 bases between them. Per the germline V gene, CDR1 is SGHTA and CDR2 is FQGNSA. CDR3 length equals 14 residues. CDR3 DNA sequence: TGTGCCACAGCCACCGGGACACCTAACACTGAAGCTTTCTTT. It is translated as CATATGTPNTEAFF.

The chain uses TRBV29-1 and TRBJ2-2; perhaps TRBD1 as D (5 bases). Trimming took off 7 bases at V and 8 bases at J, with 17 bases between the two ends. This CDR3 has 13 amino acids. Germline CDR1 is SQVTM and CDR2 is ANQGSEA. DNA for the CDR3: TGCAGCGCAATGGACAAGGCATTGGGGGAGCTGTTTTTT. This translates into CSAMDKALGELFF.

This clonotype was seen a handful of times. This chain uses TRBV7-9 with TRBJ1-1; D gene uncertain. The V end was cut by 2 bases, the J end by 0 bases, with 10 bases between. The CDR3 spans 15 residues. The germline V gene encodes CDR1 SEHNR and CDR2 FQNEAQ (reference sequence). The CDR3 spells CASSLFVVMNTEAFF. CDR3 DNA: TGTGCCAGCAGCTTATTCGTGGTCATGAACACTGAAGCTTTCTTT.

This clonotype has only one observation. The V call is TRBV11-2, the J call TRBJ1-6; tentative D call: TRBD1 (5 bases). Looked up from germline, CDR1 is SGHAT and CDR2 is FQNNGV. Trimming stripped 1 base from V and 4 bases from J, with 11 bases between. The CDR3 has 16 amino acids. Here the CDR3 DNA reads TGTGCCAGCAGCTTAGTGGGGGGACGGTATAATTCACCCCTCCACTTT. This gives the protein CASSLVGGRYNSPLHF.

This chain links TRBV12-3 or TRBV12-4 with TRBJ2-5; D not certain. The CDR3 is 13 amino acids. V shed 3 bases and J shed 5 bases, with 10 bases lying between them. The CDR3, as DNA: TGTGCCAGCAGTTTGTTCTCAGCGGAGACCCAGTACTTC. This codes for CASSLFSAETQYF.

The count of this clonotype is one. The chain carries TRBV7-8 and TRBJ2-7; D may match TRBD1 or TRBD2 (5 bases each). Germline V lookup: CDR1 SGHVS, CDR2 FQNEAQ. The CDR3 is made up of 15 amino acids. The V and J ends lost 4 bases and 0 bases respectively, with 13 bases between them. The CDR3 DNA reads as TGTGCCAGCAGCTGGCGAGGGGACGGCTCCTACGAGCAGTACTTC. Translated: CASSWRGDGSYEQYF.

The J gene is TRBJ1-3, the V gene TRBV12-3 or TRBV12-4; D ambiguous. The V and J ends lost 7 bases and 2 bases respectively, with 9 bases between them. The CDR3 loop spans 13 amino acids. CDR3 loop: CASNTRAGNTIYF. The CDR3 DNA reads TGTGCCAGCAATACGCGGGCTGGAAACACCATATATTTT.

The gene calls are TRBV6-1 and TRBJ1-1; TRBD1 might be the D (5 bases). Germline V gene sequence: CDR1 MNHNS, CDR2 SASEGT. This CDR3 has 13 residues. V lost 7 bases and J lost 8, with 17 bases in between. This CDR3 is CASTKDQGREAFF. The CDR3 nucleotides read TGTGCCAGCACCAAAGACCAGGGACGGGAAGCTTTCTTT.

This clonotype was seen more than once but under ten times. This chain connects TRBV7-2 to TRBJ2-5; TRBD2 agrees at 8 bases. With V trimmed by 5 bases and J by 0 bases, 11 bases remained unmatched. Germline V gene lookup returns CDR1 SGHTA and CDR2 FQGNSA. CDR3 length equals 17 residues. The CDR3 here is CASSPLAGGRYQETQYF. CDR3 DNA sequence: TGTGCCAGCAGCCCCCTCGCGGGGGGAAGATACCAAGAGACCCAGTACTTC.

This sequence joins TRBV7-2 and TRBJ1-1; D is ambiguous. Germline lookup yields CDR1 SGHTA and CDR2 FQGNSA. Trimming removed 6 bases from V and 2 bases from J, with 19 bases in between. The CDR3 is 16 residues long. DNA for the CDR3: TGTGCCAGCAGAGGCTTGGGTAGTCCCGATAACACTGAAGCTTTCTTT. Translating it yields CASRGLGSPDNTEAFF.

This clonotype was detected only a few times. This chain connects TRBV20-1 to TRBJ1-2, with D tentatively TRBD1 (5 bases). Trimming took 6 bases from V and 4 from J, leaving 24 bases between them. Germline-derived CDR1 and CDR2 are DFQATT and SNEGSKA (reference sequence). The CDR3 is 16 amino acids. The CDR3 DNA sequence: TGCAGTGCCATTAGGGGATTGGGACTGCTTACCTATGGCTACACCTTC. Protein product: CSAIRGLGLLTYGYTF.

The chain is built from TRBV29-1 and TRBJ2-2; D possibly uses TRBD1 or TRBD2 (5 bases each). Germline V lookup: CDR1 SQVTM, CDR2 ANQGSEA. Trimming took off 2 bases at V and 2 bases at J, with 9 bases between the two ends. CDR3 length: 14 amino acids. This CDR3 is CSVERGGNTGELFF. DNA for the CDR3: TGCAGCGTTGAACGGGGCGGTAACACCGGGGAGCTGTTTTTT.

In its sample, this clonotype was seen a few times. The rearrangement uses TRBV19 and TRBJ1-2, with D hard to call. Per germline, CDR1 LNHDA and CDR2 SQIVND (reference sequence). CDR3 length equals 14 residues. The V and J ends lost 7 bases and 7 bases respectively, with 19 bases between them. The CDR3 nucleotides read TGTGCCAGTATACCGGGCAGCCGCCAAGGTGGCTACACCTTC. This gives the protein CASIPGSRQGGYTF.

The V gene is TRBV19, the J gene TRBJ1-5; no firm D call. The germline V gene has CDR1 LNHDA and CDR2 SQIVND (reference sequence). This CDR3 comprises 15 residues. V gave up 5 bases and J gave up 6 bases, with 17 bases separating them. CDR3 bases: TGTGCCAGTAGTCTTATTCCACCTTTTAGTCAGCCCCAGCATTTT. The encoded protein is CASSLIPPFSQPQHF.

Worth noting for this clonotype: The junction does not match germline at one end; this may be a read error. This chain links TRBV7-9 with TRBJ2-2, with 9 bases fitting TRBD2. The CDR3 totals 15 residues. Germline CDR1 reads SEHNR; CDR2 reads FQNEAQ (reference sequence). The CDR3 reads CASSGASGNSGELFF. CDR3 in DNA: TGTGCCAGCAGTGGGGCTAGCGGGAACTCCGGGGAGCTGTTTTTT.

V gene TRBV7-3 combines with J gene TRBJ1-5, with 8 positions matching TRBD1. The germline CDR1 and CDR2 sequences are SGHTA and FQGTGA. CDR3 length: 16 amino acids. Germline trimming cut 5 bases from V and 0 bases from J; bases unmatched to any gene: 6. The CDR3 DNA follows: TGTGCCAGCAGCCCCCGGACAGGGCATAGCAATCAGCCCCAGCATTTT. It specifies CASSPRTGHSNQPQHF.

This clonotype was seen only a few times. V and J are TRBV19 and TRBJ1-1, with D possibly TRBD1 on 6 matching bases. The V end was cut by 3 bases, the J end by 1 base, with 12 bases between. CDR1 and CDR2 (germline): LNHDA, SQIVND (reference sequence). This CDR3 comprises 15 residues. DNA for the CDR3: TGTGCCAGTAGTATCAGGGGAACGGAGAACACTGAAGCTTTCTTT. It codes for CASSIRGTENTEAFF. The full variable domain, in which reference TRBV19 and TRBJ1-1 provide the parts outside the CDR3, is DGGITQSPKYLFRKEGQNVTLSCEQNLNHDAMYWYRQDPGQGLRLIYYSQIVNDFQKGDIAEGYSVSREKKESFPLTVTSAQKNPTAFYLCASSIRGTENTEAFFGQGTRLTVV.

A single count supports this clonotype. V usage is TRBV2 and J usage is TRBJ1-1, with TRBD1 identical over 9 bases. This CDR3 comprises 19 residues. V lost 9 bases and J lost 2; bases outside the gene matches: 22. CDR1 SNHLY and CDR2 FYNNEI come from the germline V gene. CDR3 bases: TGTGCCAGTAAACCAGCAGTCGGTGGCGACAGGGGGTTCAACACTGAAGCTTTCTTT. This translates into CASKPAVGGDRGFNTEAFF.

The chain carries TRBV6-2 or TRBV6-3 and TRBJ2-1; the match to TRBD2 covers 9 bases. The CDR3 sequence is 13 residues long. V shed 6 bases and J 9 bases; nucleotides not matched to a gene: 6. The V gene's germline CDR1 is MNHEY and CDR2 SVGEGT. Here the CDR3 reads CASRGLASLEQFF. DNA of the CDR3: TGTGCCAGCAGGGGACTAGCCTCCCTTGAGCAGTTCTTC.

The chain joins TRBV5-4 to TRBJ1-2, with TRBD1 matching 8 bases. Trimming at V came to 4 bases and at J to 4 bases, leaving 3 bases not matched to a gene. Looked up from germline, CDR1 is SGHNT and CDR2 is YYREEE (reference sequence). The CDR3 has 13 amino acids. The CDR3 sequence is CASSPDRGYGYTF. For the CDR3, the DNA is TGTGCCAGCAGCCCCGACAGGGGCTATGGCTACACCTTC.

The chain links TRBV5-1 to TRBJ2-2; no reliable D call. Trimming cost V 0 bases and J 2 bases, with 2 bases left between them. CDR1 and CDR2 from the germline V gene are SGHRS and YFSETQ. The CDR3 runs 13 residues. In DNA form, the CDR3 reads TGCGCCAGCAGCTTGGCCAACACCGGGGAGCTGTTTTTT. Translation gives CASSLANTGELFF.

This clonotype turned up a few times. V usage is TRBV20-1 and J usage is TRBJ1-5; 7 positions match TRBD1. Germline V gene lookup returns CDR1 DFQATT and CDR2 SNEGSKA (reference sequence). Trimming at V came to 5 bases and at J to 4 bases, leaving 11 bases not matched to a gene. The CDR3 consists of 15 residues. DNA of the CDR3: TGCAGTGCTGACTTTCTAGGGGGCGGTAATCAGCCCCAGCATTTT. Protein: CSADFLGGGNQPQHF.

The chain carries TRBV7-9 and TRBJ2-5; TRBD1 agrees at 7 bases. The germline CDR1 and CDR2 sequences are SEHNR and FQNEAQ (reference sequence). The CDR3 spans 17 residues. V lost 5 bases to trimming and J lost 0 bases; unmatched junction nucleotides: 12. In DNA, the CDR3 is TGTGCCAGCAGCCCGGGACAGCCCGCCCGGTACCAAGAGACCCAGTACTTC. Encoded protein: CASSPGQPARYQETQYF.

The CDR3 DNA sequence: TGCGCCAGCAGCGCTGTAACAGGGATTCCCCAGCATTTT. It yields the protein CASSAVTGIPQHF. This chain uses TRBV5-1 with TRBJ1-5, with D possibly being TRBD1 (6 bases). The V and J ends lost 4 bases and 10 bases respectively, with 15 bases between them. Germline V gene lookup returns CDR1 SGHRS and CDR2 YFSETQ. The CDR3 has 13 residues.